These 19 T cell receptor beta chains came from one sample sequenced in a study of Graves' ophthalmopathy and Graves' hyperthyroidism (dated by TCRdb to the late 2010s). TCRdb lists the instrument as Illumina HiSeq 2000. For repertoire sequencing, TCR beta CDR3 regions were amplified from RNA transcripts. HTBI primers and the Qiagen OneStep RT-PCR kit were used in a first-round RT-PCR, which was followed by a second-round multiplex PCR, size selection and purification. Clones were called with MiXCR by TCRdb after fastp trimmed the public reads at Q25, and only in-frame beta chains were retained. CDR3 protein sequences are deduplicated, and each keeps its most common genes and DNA. The sample has roughly 230,000 distinct CDR3 sequences on record, about a fifth of them singletons. The ten largest clones capture roughly 45% of the sample. Material: peripheral blood. These receptor sequences come from a woman aged 50 to 65 with Graves' ophthalmopathy. Donor details come from another sample of the same person, matched by shared clones.

The chain joins TRBV7-9 to TRBJ2-5; D may be TRBD1 (6 bases). V lost 5 bases and J 2 bases, leaving 15 bases between the germline ends. CDR3 length: 15 residues. Germline values: CDR1 SEHNR, CDR2 FQNEAQ (reference sequence). The CDR3 loop reads CASSIRQALQETQYF. CDR3 sequence (DNA): TGTGCCAGCAGCATCAGACAGGCGTTACAAGAGACCCAGTACTTC.

There are many counts of this clonotype. The chain uses TRBV6-1 and TRBJ1-5, with a tentative D call TRBD1 (6 bases). The CDR3 has 15 amino acids. Germline V gene data show CDR1 as MNHNS and CDR2 as SASEGT. Trimming cost V 2 bases and J 4 bases, with 12 bases left between them. This CDR3 reads CASSEMWGTNQPQHF. Written as DNA, the CDR3 is TGTGCCAGCAGTGAAATGTGGGGGACAAATCAGCCCCAGCATTTT.

This clonotype was counted ten times or more. The CDR3 coding sequence is TGTGCCAGCTCACTTGGCGGTTCTTCGACCGAGCAGTACTTC. Translation: CASSLGGSSTEQYF. The rearrangement uses TRBV18 and TRBJ2-7; no firm D call. From germline, CDR1 is KGHSH and CDR2 LQKENI. This CDR3 contains 14 residues. V dropped 4 bases and J dropped 6 bases, with 16 bases sitting between them.

Concerning this clonotype itself: A much more abundant neighbour one base away suggests this may be a read error. This chain joins TRBV9 and TRBJ1-1; D is possibly TRBD1 (5 bases). Germline V gene lookup returns CDR1 SGDLS and CDR2 YYNGEE. This CDR3 is 15 amino acids long. Trimming took off 4 bases at V and 8 bases at J, with 21 bases between the two ends. CDR3 bases: TGTGCCAGCAGCACCCGGGGGGGTACCCTTCGGGAAGCTTTCTTT. This translates into CASSTRGGTLREAFF.

This clonotype was seen ten or more times. Being one base from a much bigger clone, this may be a read error. The chain is built from TRBV2 and TRBJ2-7; 7 nucleotides agree with TRBD1. V dropped 3 bases and J dropped 4; count of bases not matched to a gene: 3. Per the germline V gene, CDR1 is SNHLY and CDR2 is FYNNEI. This CDR3 region has 13 residues. CDR3 sequence: CASSDAGGYEQYF. As DNA, the CDR3 is TGTGCCAGCAGTGATGCAGGGGGTTACGAGCAGTACTTC.

In its sample, this clonotype was seen many times. The chain has TRBV7-2 and TRBJ2-7; 8 bases are shared with TRBD2. Trimming at V came to 1 base and at J to 5 bases, leaving 4 bases not matched to a gene. Germline values: CDR1 SGHTA, CDR2 FQGNSA. This CDR3 is 14 amino acids long. CDR3 in amino acids: CASSLVTSGHEQYF. The CDR3 nucleotides read TGTGCCAGCAGCTTAGTAACTAGCGGCCACGAGCAGTACTTC.

This clonotype was seen at least ten times. J is TRBJ2-7 and V is TRBV7-2; maybe TRBD2 (5 bases). Germline V lookup: CDR1 SGHTA, CDR2 FQGNSA. The CDR3 length is 15 residues. Trimming removed 3 bases from V and 4 bases from J, with 16 bases in between. CDR3 protein: CASSLSSGPEYEQYF. Here the CDR3 DNA reads TGTGCCAGCAGCTTGAGCAGCGGCCCCGAATACGAGCAGTACTTC.

J is TRBJ1-1 and V is TRBV6-1; D is uncertain. Germline CDR1 is MNHNS and CDR2 is SASEGT. V lost 2 bases, J lost 5 bases, and 12 bases lay in between. The CDR3 is 14 amino acids. The CDR3 spells CASSELREMTEAFF. The CDR3 nucleotides read TGTGCCAGCAGTGAACTGCGTGAAATGACTGAAGCTTTCTTT.

This clonotype was seen ten or more times. The CDR3 loop is CASSEAGNYGYTF. CDR3 in DNA: TGTGCCAGCAGTGAAGCAGGCAACTATGGCTACACCTTC. The rearrangement uses TRBV6-1 and TRBJ1-2; no reliable D call. V shed 0 bases and J shed 2 bases, with 4 bases lying between them. Germline V gives CDR1 MNHNS, CDR2 SASEGT. There are 13 residues in the CDR3.

This clonotype appeared many times. The CDR3 reads CASSLGIPLFYEQYF. In nucleotides, the CDR3 is TGTGCCAGCAGCTTAGGGATCCCATTATTCTACGAGCAGTACTTC. V usage is TRBV7-8 and J usage is TRBJ2-7; D ambiguous. Per the germline V gene, CDR1 is SGHVS and CDR2 is FQNEAQ. Trimming left V 1 base short and J 3 bases short, with 13 bases between. The CDR3 has 15 amino acids.

Many counts were recorded for this clonotype. The chain carries TRBV5-1 and TRBJ1-2, with TRBD1 matching over 7 bases. The germline gives CDR1 SGHRS, CDR2 YFSETQ. Trimming removed 7 bases from V and 8 bases from J; junction bases left unmatched: 8. This CDR3 has 12 residues. Here the CDR3 reads CASGPNRGGYTF. CDR3 nucleotides: TGCGCCAGCGGCCCCAACAGGGGCGGCTACACCTTC.

This clonotype was counted ten times or more. The chain uses TRBV20-1 and TRBJ2-5; the match to TRBD2 covers 12 bases. CDR3 length equals 17 residues. The germline V gene encodes CDR1 DFQATT and CDR2 SNEGSKA (reference sequence). The junction had 9 bases not matched to a gene; V was cut back by 0 bases and J by 4 bases. The DNA of the CDR3 is TGCAGTGCTAGAGATCGTCTAGCGGGAGGGTGGGGAGAGACCCAGTACTTC. Amino acid sequence: CSARDRLAGGWGETQYF.

This clonotype was seen at least ten times. CDR3 coding DNA: TGTGCCAGCAGGCGGGACATAACCTACGAGCAGTACTTC. Translating gives CASRRDITYEQYF. The rearrangement joins TRBV6-1 to TRBJ2-7; D possibly matches TRBD1 or TRBD2 (6 bases each). V was clipped by 6 bases and J by 2 bases, with 11 bases between them. CDR1 MNHNS and CDR2 SASEGT come from the germline V gene. This CDR3 spans 13 amino acids.

The J gene is TRBJ1-6, the V gene TRBV27; 7 bases are a match to TRBD1. CDR3 length equals 15 residues. After removal of 5 bases from V and 6 bases from J, the junction contained 7 bases not matched to a gene. CDR1 and CDR2 from the germline V gene are MNHEY and SMNVEV (reference sequence). The CDR3 coding sequence is TGTGCCAGCAGTCTAGGGACAGCGACTAATTCACCCCTCCACTTT. Its translation: CASSLGTATNSPLHF.

This clonotype has ten or more counts. This chain links TRBV6-1 with TRBJ2-5; D ambiguous. CDR1 is MNHNS, CDR2 SASEGT, per germline. The CDR3 is 11 residues long. V was cut by 1 base and J by 6 bases, with 3 bases left in between. The CDR3 loop reads CASSEGKTQYF. The CDR3 nucleotides read TGTGCCAGCAGTGAAGGAAAGACCCAGTACTTC.

This clonotype has ten or more counts. This chain joins TRBV19 and TRBJ2-5; 7 bases align to TRBD1. CDR1 is LNHDA, CDR2 SQIVND, per germline (reference sequence). Trimming at V came to 5 bases and at J to 6 bases, leaving 9 bases not matched to a gene. This CDR3 region has 14 residues. The CDR3 DNA reads TGTGCCAGTAGTCCCCGGACAGGTCCCCAGACCCAGTACTTC. As protein: CASSPRTGPQTQYF.

At least ten counts were recorded for this clonotype. The chain recombines TRBV2 with TRBJ1-1; D not resolved. Trimming stripped 4 bases from V and 3 bases from J, with 12 bases between. CDR3 length: 14 residues. Germline CDR1 reads SNHLY; CDR2 reads FYNNEI. DNA for the CDR3: TGTGCCAGCAGTGTTACAGCTTCCTACACTGAAGCTTTCTTT. Its protein product is CASSVTASYTEAFF.

This clonotype was observed many times. This chain links TRBV27 with TRBJ2-2; TRBD2 agrees at 10 bases. This CDR3 is built from 18 residues. The trim removed 4 bases at V and 4 bases at J, leaving 12 bases unmatched. The V gene's germline CDR1 is MNHEY and CDR2 SMNVEV (reference sequence). In DNA form, the CDR3 reads TGTGCCAGCAGTTCCCTCTGGCTAGCGGGAGCGGTCACCGGGGAGCTGTTTTTT. Protein: CASSSLWLAGAVTGELFF.

There are a few counts of this clonotype. CDR3 nucleotides: TGCAGTGCTAGATCCCACAGGGGCGCATGGAATCAGCCCCAGCATTTT. This translates into CSARSHRGAWNQPQHF. The J gene is TRBJ1-5, the V gene TRBV20-1; 7 positions match TRBD1. Germline CDR1 DFQATT, CDR2 SNEGSKA (reference sequence). J lost 4 bases, V lost 2 bases, and 11 bases had no gene match. The length of the CDR3 is 16 residues.